The 9 T cell receptor beta chains in this list originate from one sample, sequenced in a study of T-cell memory formation after mild COVID-19 (dated by TCRdb to the early 2020s). Libraries were made using 5' RACE. Sequencing was carried out with an Illumina NovaSeq 6000. TCRdb redid the processing of the public reads, applying fastp at Q25 and MiXCR, and retained in-frame beta chains. Identical CDR3 protein sequences are pooled into one entry, listed with their most common genes and DNA. This sample gives some 210,000 distinct CDR3 sequences in total; 10% to 13% of them show up just once. The ten largest account for approximately 3% of the sample. The specimen sequenced was PBMCs or a T cell subset sorted from them (not recorded which). The receptors come from a man between 18 and 35 years old who had mild COVID-19 (a few samples of this study predate the infection). The sample titles of this study are shuffled in the database, so cell type and time point are left out; the donor was told from shared clones.

This clonotype appeared a few times. This sequence joins TRBV5-1 and TRBJ2-6; TRBD1 aligns across 11 bases. The CDR3 spans 16 residues. Per germline, CDR1 SGHRS and CDR2 YFSETQ. The J segment lost 4 bases and the V segment lost 4 bases, leaving 4 bases of the junction unmatched. The CDR3 loop is CASSMGQGDGANVLTF. CDR3 nucleotides: TGCGCCAGCAGCATGGGACAGGGGGACGGGGCCAACGTCCTGACTTTC.

This clonotype was detected ten times or more. The chain is built from TRBV12-3 or TRBV12-4 and TRBJ2-7, with TRBD2 identical over 7 bases. CDR3 length equals 14 residues. Unmatched junction bases numbered 10, after V lost 7 bases and J lost 4 bases. The DNA of the CDR3 is TGTGCCAGCAAGAGGGCGGGGGACGTTTACGAGCAGTACTTC. This gives the protein CASKRAGDVYEQYF.

This clonotype was seen ten or more times. Germline is not matched at one junction end, which may reflect a read error. CDR3: CSVVSGPEIF. CDR3 bases: TGCAGCGTTGTCTCCGGGCCCGAGATCTTC. The V gene is TRBV29-1, the J gene TRBJ2-1; D is ambiguous. The CDR3 is 10 residues long. Germline CDR1 is SQVTM and CDR2 is ANQGSEA.

This clonotype turned up a few times. The V gene is TRBV6-2 or TRBV6-3, the J gene TRBJ1-1, with D perhaps matching TRBD1 (6 bases). Germline assignment: CDR1 MNHEY and CDR2 SVGEGT. The CDR3 is 15 amino acids. The ends were cut back, 4 bases at V and 3 bases at J, with 15 bases in the middle. Written as DNA, the CDR3 is TGTGCCAGCAGTTGGATACAGGGTATCGACACTGAAGCTTTCTTT. Translating gives CASSWIQGIDTEAFF.

This chain connects TRBV24-1 to TRBJ2-3, with D possibly TRBD1 on 6 matching bases. The germline V gene has CDR1 KGHDR and CDR2 SFDVKD. V dropped 4 bases and J dropped 2 bases, with 9 bases sitting between them. This CDR3 region has 14 residues. The CDR3 DNA follows: TGTGCCACCAGTGACCGACAGGCCACAGATACGCAGTATTTT. Its protein product is CATSDRQATDTQYF.

J is TRBJ1-1 and V is TRBV11-2; the match to TRBD1 covers 9 bases. Unmatched junction bases numbered 8, after V lost 2 bases and J lost 10 bases. Germline V gives CDR1 SGHAT, CDR2 FQNNGV. The CDR3 extends over 14 amino acids. The CDR3 loop is CASSLTGTGFVAFF. The CDR3 coding sequence is TGTGCCAGCAGCTTAACCGGGACAGGGTTTGTAGCTTTCTTT.

The rearrangement joins TRBV10-2 to TRBJ2-3, with D hard to call. V was pared by 4 bases and J by 4 bases, with 6 bases between. The germline V gene encodes CDR1 WSHSY and CDR2 SAAADI. This CDR3 contains 12 residues. The CDR3 region has the DNA TGCGCCAGCAGTGTCCGGGCAGATACGCAGTATTTT. It is translated as CASSVRADTQYF.

The chain recombines TRBV20-1 with TRBJ1-1; D gene uncertain. V shed 1 base and J shed 0 bases, with 9 bases lying between them. CDR3 length: 14 residues. CDR1 is DFQATT, CDR2 SNEGSKA, per germline (reference sequence). For the CDR3, the DNA is TGCAGTGCTAGAGGCCAGACTCTGAACACTGAAGCTTTCTTT. This translates into CSARGQTLNTEAFF.

This clonotype was seen repeatedly, ten times or more. The chain uses TRBV20-1 and TRBJ2-3, with TRBD1 as a possible D gene (6 bases). The germline V gene has CDR1 DFQATT and CDR2 SNEGSKA (reference sequence). Trimming removed 6 bases at V and 1 base at J, with 11 bases between. This CDR3 comprises 13 residues. The DNA of the CDR3 is TGCAGTGCAGGGGACACGGGCACAGATACGCAGTATTTT. It is translated as CSAGDTGTDTQYF.